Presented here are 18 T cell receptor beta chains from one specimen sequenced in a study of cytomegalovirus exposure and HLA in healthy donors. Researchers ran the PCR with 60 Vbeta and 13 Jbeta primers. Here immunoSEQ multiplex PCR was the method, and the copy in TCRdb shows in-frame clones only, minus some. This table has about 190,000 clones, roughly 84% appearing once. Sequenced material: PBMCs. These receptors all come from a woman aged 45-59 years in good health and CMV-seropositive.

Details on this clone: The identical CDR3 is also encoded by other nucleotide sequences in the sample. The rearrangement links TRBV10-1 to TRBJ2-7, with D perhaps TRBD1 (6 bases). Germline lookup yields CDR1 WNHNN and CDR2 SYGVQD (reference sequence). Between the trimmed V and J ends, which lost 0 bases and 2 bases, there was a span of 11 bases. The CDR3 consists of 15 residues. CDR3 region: CASSESRDTPYEQYF. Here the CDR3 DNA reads TGCGCCAGCAGTGAGTCGAGGGACACCCCCTACGAGCAGTACTTC.

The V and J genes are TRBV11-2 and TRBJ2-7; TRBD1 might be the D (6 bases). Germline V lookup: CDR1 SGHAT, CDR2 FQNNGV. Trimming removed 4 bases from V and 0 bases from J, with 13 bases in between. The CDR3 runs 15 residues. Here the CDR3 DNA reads TGTGCCAGCAGCTACGGACAGACTTCCTCCTACGAGCAGTACTTC. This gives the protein CASSYGQTSSYEQYF.

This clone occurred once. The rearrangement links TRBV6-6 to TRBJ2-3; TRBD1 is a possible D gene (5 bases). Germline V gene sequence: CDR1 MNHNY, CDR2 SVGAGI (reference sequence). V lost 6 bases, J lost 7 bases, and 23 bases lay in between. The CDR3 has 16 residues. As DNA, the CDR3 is TGTGCCAGCAGCCGCGACAGTATGTCCTCCCCAAATACGCAGTATTTT. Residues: CASSRDSMSSPNTQYF.

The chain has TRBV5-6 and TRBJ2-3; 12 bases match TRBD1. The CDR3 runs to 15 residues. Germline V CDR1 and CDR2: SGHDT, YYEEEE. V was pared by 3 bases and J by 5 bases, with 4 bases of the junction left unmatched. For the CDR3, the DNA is TGTGCCAGCAGCTCGGGACAGGGGGCAAGAGATACGCAGTATTTT. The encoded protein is CASSSGQGARDTQYF.

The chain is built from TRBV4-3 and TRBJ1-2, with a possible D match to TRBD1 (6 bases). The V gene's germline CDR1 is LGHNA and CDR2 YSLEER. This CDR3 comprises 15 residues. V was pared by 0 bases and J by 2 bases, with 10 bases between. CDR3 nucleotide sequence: TGCGCCAGCAGCCAAGATCTACAGGGAAACTATGGCTACACCTTC. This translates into CASSQDLQGNYGYTF.

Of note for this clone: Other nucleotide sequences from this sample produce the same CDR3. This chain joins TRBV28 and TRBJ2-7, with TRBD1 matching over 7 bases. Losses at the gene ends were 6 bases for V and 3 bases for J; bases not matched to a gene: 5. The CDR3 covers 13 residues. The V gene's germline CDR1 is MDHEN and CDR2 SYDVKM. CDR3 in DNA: TGTGCCAGCAGCTCGGACAGGCGCTACGAGCAGTACTTC. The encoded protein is CASSSDRRYEQYF.

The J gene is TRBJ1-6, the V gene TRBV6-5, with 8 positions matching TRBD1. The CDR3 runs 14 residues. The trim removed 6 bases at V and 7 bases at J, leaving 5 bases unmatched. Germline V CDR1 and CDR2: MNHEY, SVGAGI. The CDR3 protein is CASSDRDRNSPLHF. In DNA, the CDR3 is TGTGCCAGCAGCGACAGGGACAGGAATTCACCCCTCCACTTT.

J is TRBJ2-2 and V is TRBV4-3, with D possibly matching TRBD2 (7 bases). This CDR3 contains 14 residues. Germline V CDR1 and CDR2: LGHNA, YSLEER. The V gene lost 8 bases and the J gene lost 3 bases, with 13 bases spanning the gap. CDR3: CASSRGGDTGELFF. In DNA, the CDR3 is TGCGCCAGCTCGAGGGGGGGGGACACCGGGGAGCTGTTTTTT.

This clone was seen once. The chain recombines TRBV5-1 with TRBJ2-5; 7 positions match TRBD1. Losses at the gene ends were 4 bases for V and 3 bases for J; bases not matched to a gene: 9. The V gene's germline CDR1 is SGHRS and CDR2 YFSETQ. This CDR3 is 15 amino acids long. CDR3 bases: TGCGCCAGCAGCGAAACCGGGACAGCCGAAGAGACCCAGTACTTC. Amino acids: CASSETGTAEETQYF.

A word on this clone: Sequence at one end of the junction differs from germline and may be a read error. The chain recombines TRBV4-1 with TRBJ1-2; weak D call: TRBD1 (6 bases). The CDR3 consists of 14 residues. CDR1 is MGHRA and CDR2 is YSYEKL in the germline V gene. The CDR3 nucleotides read TGTGCCAGCAGCCAAGCCAGGGGCGCCTCTGGCTACACCTTC. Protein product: CASSQARGASGYTF.

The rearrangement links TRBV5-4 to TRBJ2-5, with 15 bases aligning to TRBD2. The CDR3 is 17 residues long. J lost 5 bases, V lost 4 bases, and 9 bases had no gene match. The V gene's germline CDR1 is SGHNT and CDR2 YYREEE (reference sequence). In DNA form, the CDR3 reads TGTGCCAGCAGCCCCGGACTAGCGGGGGGGCATGAGGAGACCCAGTACTTC. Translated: CASSPGLAGGHEETQYF. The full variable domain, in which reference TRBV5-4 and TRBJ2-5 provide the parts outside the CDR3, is ETGVTQSPTHLIKTRGQQVTLRCSSQSGHNTVSWYQQALGQGPQFIFQYYREEENGRGNFPPRFSGLQFPNYSSELNVNALELDDSALYLCASSPGLAGGHEETQYFGPGTRLLVL.

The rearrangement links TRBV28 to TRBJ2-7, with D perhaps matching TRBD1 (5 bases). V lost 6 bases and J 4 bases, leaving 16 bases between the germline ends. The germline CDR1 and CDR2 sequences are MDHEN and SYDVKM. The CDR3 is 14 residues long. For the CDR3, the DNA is TGTGCCAGCAGGATGGCAGGGATGAGGTACGAGCAGTACTTC. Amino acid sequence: CASRMAGMRYEQYF.

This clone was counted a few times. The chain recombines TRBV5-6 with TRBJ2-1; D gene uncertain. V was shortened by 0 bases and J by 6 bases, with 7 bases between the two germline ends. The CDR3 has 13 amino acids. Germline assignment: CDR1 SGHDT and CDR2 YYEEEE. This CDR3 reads CASSLGGPNEQFF. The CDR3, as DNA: TGTGCCAGCAGCTTGGGCGGCCCCAATGAGCAGTTCTTC.

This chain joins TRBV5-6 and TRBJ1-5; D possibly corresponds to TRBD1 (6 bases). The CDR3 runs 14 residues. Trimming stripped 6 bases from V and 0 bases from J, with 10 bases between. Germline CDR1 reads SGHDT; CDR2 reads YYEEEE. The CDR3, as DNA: TGTGCCAGCATACTACAGGGTAGCAATCAGCCCCAGCATTTT. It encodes CASILQGSNQPQHF. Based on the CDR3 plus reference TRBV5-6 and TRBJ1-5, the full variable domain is DAGVTQSPTHLIKTRGQQVTLRCSPKSGHDTVSWYQQALGQGPQFIFQYYEEEERQRGNFPDRFSGHQFPNYSSELNVNALLLGDSALYLCASILQGSNQPQHFGDGTRLSIL.

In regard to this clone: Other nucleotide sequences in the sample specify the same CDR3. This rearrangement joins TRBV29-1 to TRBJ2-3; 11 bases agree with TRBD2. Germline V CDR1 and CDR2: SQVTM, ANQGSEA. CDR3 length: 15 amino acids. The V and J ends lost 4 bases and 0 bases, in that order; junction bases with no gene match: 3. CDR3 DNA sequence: TGCAGCGTTGCTTCTAGCGGGGGGAGCACAGATACGCAGTATTTT. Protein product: CSVASSGGSTDTQYF.

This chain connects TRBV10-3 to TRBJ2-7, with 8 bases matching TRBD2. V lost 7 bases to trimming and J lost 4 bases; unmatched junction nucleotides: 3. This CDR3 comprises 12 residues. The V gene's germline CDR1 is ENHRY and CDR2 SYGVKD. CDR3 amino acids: CAITPGGYEQYF. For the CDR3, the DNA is TGTGCCATCACCCCGGGGGGGTACGAGCAGTACTTC.

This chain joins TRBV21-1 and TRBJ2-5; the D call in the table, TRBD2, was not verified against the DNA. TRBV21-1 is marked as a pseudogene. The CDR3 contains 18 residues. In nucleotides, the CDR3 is TGTGCCAGCACCCCAGTGGTAGCGAATCCCCCGCAACAAGAGACCCAGTACTTC. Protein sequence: CASTPVVANPPQQETQYF.

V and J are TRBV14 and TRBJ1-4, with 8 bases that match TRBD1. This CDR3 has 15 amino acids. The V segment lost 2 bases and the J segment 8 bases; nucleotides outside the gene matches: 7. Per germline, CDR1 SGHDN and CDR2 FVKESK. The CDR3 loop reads CASSQRTGQGEKLFF. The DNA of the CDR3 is TGTGCCAGCAGCCAAAGGACAGGGCAAGGAGAAAAACTGTTTTTT.